This T cell receptor (beta chain) was captured by sequencing in a study of PD-1 blockade in mismatch repair-deficient tumors. Study in general: Enrolled 2013-2016, patients had progressing, pretreated mismatch repair-deficient cancers of around 12 types.

Three pembrolizumab responders had their TCRs sequenced. General study results and limits: Rapid post-treatment expansion, then contraction, generally preceding radiologic response, marked tumor-resident clones.

TCRdb keeps only in-frame clones here, not all; method: immunoSEQ multiplex PCR. Of roughly 80,000 clones listed, over 70% are singletons. To note about this clone: Its target is unknown.

The source was peripheral blood, collected 12 weeks after starting pembrolizumab. This clonotype was sampled from an adult with mismatch repair-deficient cancer.

CDR3 in DNA: TGTGCCAGCAGCTTCGGCCAACGGGAAGATACGCAGTATTTT. As protein: CASSFGQREDTQYF. The gene calls are TRBV5-6 and TRBJ2-3, with D perhaps matching TRBD2 (5 bases). The CDR3 sequence is 14 residues long. Germline lookup yields CDR1 SGHDT and CDR2 YYEEEE. V was pared by 2 bases and J by 5 bases, with 12 bases between. The whole variable domain, filled in from reference TRBV5-6 and TRBJ2-3, reads DAGVTQSPTHLIKTRGQQVTLRCSPKSGHDTVSWYQQALGQGPQFIFQYYEEEERQRGNFPDRFSGHQFPNYSSELNVNALLLGDSALYLCASSFGQREDTQYFGPGTRLTVL.